Below, one T cell receptor (beta chain) is given with its context. The antigen remains undetermined. Germline CDR1 reads SNHLY; CDR2 reads FYNNEI. The CDR3 covers 15 residues. Trimming took 2 bases from V and 7 from J, leaving 15 bases between them. They ran version v3.0 of the immunoSEQ assay at survey level. Sequencing was performed with immunoSEQ multiplex PCR; in TCRdb, only in-frame clones are kept and a portion is missing. This table holds about 7,000 clones, 70% to 85% found once. Every sample had roughly 1-11 million cryopreserved PBMC in it before DNA extraction. This entry belongs to a study of long-term antiretroviral therapy in people with HIV. Study outcomes and limitations: Before ART, certain clones expanded, and these dominated the repertoire at all time points.

The sequence was collected from a man in his forties or fifties with HIV. Sequencing used unsorted PBMCs, obtained 1.1 years after starting antiretroviral therapy. The chain carries TRBV2 and TRBJ1-5; a weak D match, TRBD1 (5 bases). CDR3: CASSESWGGGQPQHF. The CDR3 DNA reads TGTGCCAGCAGTGAATCCTGGGGCGGGGGACAGCCCCAGCATTTT.